What follows are 5 T cell receptor beta chains derived from one specimen sequenced in a study of T cell clonality in common variable immunodeficiency. Sequencing used immunoSEQ multiplex PCR; TCRdb keeps in-frame clones, though not all of them. Singletons are absent from the sample, which has about 32,000 clones. The sample comprised peripheral blood mononuclear cells. The receptor set was obtained from a person aged 18 to 69 in good health.

This clone has a count of ten or more. The read finishes 3 residues shy of the CDR3 end, and the germline J gene is used to complete it. The V and J genes are TRBV5-6 and TRBJ1-5, with D unclear. V was cut by 6 bases and J by 4 bases, with 8 bases left in between. This CDR3 comprises 12 residues. Germline lookup yields CDR1 SGHDT and CDR2 YYEEEE. CDR3 residues: CASNRDNQPQHF. The sequenced CDR3 bases are TGTGCCAGCAACCGCGATAATCAGCCC. Filled out from reference TRBV5-6 and TRBJ1-5, the complete variable domain reads DAGVTQSPTHLIKTRGQQVTLRCSPKSGHDTVSWYQQALGQGPQFIFQYYEEEERQRGNFPDRFSGHQFPNYSSELNVNALLLGDSALYLCASNRDNQPQHFGDGTRLSIL.

This clone was counted many times. The read stops 3 residues short of the end of the CDR3; the missing end is completed from the germline J gene. V usage is TRBV5-4 and J usage is TRBJ2-2; D unclear. The CDR3 has 16 residues. Germline CDR1 and CDR2: SGHNT and YYREEE (reference sequence). The V gene lost 5 bases and the J gene lost 0 bases, with 14 bases spanning the gap. The CDR3 DNA, read in part, is TGTGCCAGCAGTTATGGCGGTTCAGCGAACACCGGGGAG. Protein: CASSYGGSANTGE. The complete CDR3 sequence is CASSYGGSANTGELFF.

This clone was counted at least ten times. The CDR3 goes on 3 residues after the read ends, and that part is filled in from the germline J gene. The rearrangement links TRBV6-1 to TRBJ1-2; the D gene is possibly TRBD1 (6 bases). V was shortened by 0 bases and J by 4 bases, with 12 bases between the two germline ends. The CDR3 covers 15 residues. CDR1 is MNHNS, CDR2 SASEGT, per germline. This chain's CDR3 is CASSEAHGGGYGYTF. The DNA read from the CDR3 is TGTGCCAGCAGTGAAGCGCATGGAGGGGGCTATGGC.

This clone has ten or more counts. The read comes to an end 3 residues before the CDR3 does, leaving the germline J gene to fill in the end. The chain is built from TRBV12-3 or TRBV12-4 and TRBJ1-1; 7 bases match TRBD1. Unmatched junction bases numbered 7, after V lost 6 bases and J lost 0 bases. This CDR3 region has 15 residues. The chain's CDR3 is CASRATGRVNTEAFF. CDR3 DNA (partial): TGTGCCAGCAGAGCGACAGGGCGTGTGAACACTGAA.

Note on this clone: The read ends 3 residues early relative to the CDR3; the germline J gene fills the gap. This rearrangement joins TRBV5-1 to TRBJ2-2; 12 bases are shared with TRBD2. Germline assignment: CDR1 SGHRS and CDR2 YFSETQ. V was clipped by 1 base and J by 7 bases; unmatched bases: 5. The CDR3 is made up of 16 amino acids. The CDR3 DNA, read in part, is TGCGCCAGCAGCTTGCGGCTAGCGGGAGGGTTCGGGGAG. Amino acid sequence: CASSLRLAGGFGE. In full, the CDR3 reads CASSLRLAGGFGELFF.